This T cell receptor beta chain was retrieved from a study of sequential checkpoint blockade in melanoma. In the study overall: About 88 pretreatment tumor DNA samples were TCRβ immunosequenced.

Whole-study findings and limits: In arm A, pretreatment tumor clonality was associated with response.

Concerning this clone: Its antigen remains unidentified.

The CDR3 consists of 15 residues. The germline V gene encodes CDR1 KGHSH and CDR2 LQKENI. V lost 3 bases, J lost 0 bases, and 11 bases lay in between. Generated by immunoSEQ multiplex PCR, the TCRdb table keeps only in-frame clones and is missing some. The profile shows over 4,000 clones, around a third of them singletons. The treatment here: randomized to nivolumab then ipilimumab (arm A) or the reverse (arm B). Material: tumor tissue (inferred from file names), obtained from a patient given nivolumab and ipilimumab in sequence. J is TRBJ1-2 and V is TRBV18, with D tentatively TRBD1 (6 bases). The TCR was taken from a human donor with melanoma. DNA for the CDR3: TGTGCCAGCTCACCGGGACAAGCAACTAACTATGGCTACACCTTC. Protein: CASSPGQATNYGYTF.